This T cell receptor (beta chain) was identified in a study of shared clonotypes between healthy human individuals. The overall study: CD4 naive and CD4 memory each took three plates per donor, while CD8 naive took two and CD8 memory one.

Study-wide results and caveats: Four donors shared 4.5% to 6.5% of their naive CD4 clonotypes.

As to this clone: Its antigen remains unidentified.

V was clipped by 10 bases and J by 6 bases, with 18 bases between them. The germline gives CDR1 LNHDA, CDR2 SQIVND (reference sequence). This CDR3 is built from 13 residues. The assay ran at deep level. Original processing notes: ImmunoSEQ yielded junction-only sequences lacking quality scores, so filtering differed. Generated by immunoSEQ multiplex PCR, the TCRdb table keeps only in-frame clones and is missing some. V and J calls and clone size follow that table, whereas D and trimming were derived from the DNA. The sample holds just over 2,000,000 clones, about 95% seen once. This chain connects TRBV19 to TRBJ1-2; D not resolved. This TCR was recovered from a man younger than 35 in good health. Sequencing was carried out using naive CD4+ T cells sorted from blood. The subset denotes: CD45RA+ positively selected. This chain's CDR3 is CATGVGGFNGYTF. CDR3 DNA: TGTGCCACCGGTGTAGGCGGATTCAATGGCTACACCTTC.